These 11 T cell receptor beta chains were all obtained from the same sample, sequenced in a study of cytomegalovirus exposure and HLA in healthy donors. Primers for the PCR totalled 60 Vbeta and 13 Jbeta. TCRdb's table, derived via immunoSEQ multiplex PCR, lists solely in-frame clones and lacks some. Among some 130,000 clones listed, around 83% were seen once. The sequenced sample was PBMCs. Every receptor here comes from a man aged 45-60 years in good health and CMV-seronegative.

The chain is built from TRBV4-3 and TRBJ2-1; 11 nucleotides match TRBD2. Germline-derived CDR1 and CDR2 are LGHNA and YSLEER. V lost 1 base to trimming and J lost 5 bases; unmatched junction nucleotides: 7. The CDR3 is 17 amino acids. The DNA of the CDR3 is TGCGCCAGCAGCCAAGTGCCAACTAGCGGGGGAAACAATGAGCAGTTCTTC. It translates to CASSQVPTSGGNNEQFF.

The chain recombines TRBV28 with TRBJ1-5; perhaps TRBD1 as D (6 bases). The V gene lost 5 bases and the J gene lost 0 bases, with 11 bases spanning the gap. Germline V gene data show CDR1 as MDHEN and CDR2 as SYDVKM. The CDR3 contains 15 residues. The CDR3 loop is CASSLRTVSNQPQHF. The CDR3 DNA follows: TGTGCCAGCAGTCTCCGGACAGTTAGCAATCAGCCCCAGCATTTT.

On this clone: One junction end disagrees with the germline gene, perhaps due to a read error. This chain links TRBV7-7 with TRBJ2-2; 8 bases match TRBD2. Germline loops: CDR1 SSHAT, CDR2 FNYEAQ (reference sequence). CDR3 length: 15 amino acids. The CDR3 sequence is CASSPEAGDTGELFF. CDR3 DNA sequence: TGTGCTAGCAGCCCCGAAGCGGGGGACACCGGGGAGCTGTTTTTT.

The chain joins TRBV7-6 to TRBJ2-7; D uncertain. The ends were cut back, 5 bases at V and 4 bases at J, with 15 bases in the middle. The CDR3 loop spans 14 amino acids. Germline CDR1 reads SGHVS; CDR2 reads FNYEAQ. The CDR3 DNA reads TGTGCCAGCAGCCCCAGAAGTACGCGGTACGAGCAGTACTTC. Translating gives CASSPRSTRYEQYF.

The rearrangement joins TRBV5-1 to TRBJ1-2, with no clear D. The CDR3 loop spans 14 amino acids. Trimming stripped 7 bases from V and 4 bases from J, with 17 bases between. Germline lookup yields CDR1 SGHRS and CDR2 YFSETQ. CDR3 sequence (DNA): TGCGCCAGCCGATCCGCGAGAGAATTCTATGGCTACACCTTC. Its protein product is CASRSAREFYGYTF.

The gene calls are TRBV9 and TRBJ1-6; 7 positions agree with TRBD1. CDR1 is SGDLS and CDR2 is YYNGEE in the germline V gene. The length of the CDR3 is 15 residues. J gave up 4 bases and V 2 bases, and 3 bases lay outside the gene matches. CDR3 region: CASSVGQDYNSPLHF. For the CDR3, the DNA is TGTGCCAGCAGCGTCGGACAGGATTATAATTCACCCCTCCACTTT.

This sequence joins TRBV7-9 and TRBJ2-3; the match to TRBD2 covers 8 bases. CDR1 is SEHNR and CDR2 is FQNEAQ in the germline V gene (reference sequence). V lost 11 bases and J lost 2; bases outside the gene matches: 3. This CDR3 has 12 residues. This chain's CDR3 is CAVGGDTDTQYF. CDR3 DNA: TGTGCCGTCGGGGGGGACACAGATACGCAGTATTTT.

The J gene is TRBJ1-5, the V gene TRBV6-1; the match to TRBD1 covers 7 bases. CDR3 length equals 17 residues. CDR1 and CDR2 from the germline V gene are MNHNS and SASEGT. V lost 3 bases and J lost 4; bases outside the gene matches: 12. The CDR3 loop reads CASSDQNRGGENQPQHF. For the CDR3, the DNA is TGTGCCAGCAGTGATCAGAACAGGGGCGGGGAGAATCAGCCCCAGCATTTT.

This clone was seen only once. The chain recombines TRBV7-6 with TRBJ1-1; no reliable D call. This CDR3 spans 13 amino acids. The germline V and J ends were trimmed by 4 bases and 11 bases, with 17 bases remaining between them. CDR1 is SGHVS, CDR2 FNYEAQ, per germline. The DNA for the CDR3 is TGTGCCAGCAGCTGGCCAACGTCTGAGGAGGCTTTCTTT. Its protein is CASSWPTSEEAFF.

The V gene is TRBV21-1, the J gene TRBJ2-7; the table's D call, TRBD1, was not checked against the DNA. TRBV21-1 is labeled a pseudogene. The CDR3 extends over 17 amino acids. The DNA for the CDR3 is TGTGCCAGCAGCAAAGCGGGGCACAGGGTAAGGGCTTACGAGCAGTACTTC. Amino acid sequence: CASSKAGHRVRAYEQYF.

This clone has only one observation. The chain carries TRBV5-4 and TRBJ1-3; TRBD1 matches 8 bases. Trimming removed 3 bases from V and 4 bases from J; junction bases left unmatched: 6. Germline-derived CDR1 and CDR2 are SGHNT and YYREEE (reference sequence). The CDR3 consists of 15 residues. CDR3 coding DNA: TGTGCCAGCAGCTCAGGGGGCTTCGAGGGAAACACCATATATTTT. It is translated as CASSSGGFEGNTIYF.